The 27 T cell receptor beta chains in this list originate from one sample, sequenced in a study of shared clonotypes between healthy human individuals. Repertoires were generated with immunoSEQ multiplex PCR, while TCRdb's copy carries only in-frame clones and drops some. The profile shows 1 million to 1.2 million clones, about 80% of them singletons. What was sequenced was memory CD4+ T cells from PBMCs. This sample's subset: CD45RA-negative fraction. The receptors were sampled from a man aged 18 to 30 in good health. Some clones in this sample may be carry-over from other donors' samples.

CDR3 coding DNA: TGTGCCAGCAGTTACTCGTCAGCATCGACACACAATGAGCAGTTCTTC. This translates into CASSYSSASTHNEQFF. The chain combines TRBV6-6 with TRBJ2-1; D unclear. This CDR3 has 16 residues. The V end lost 0 bases, the J end lost 5 bases, and 14 bases lay between the germline ends. Germline V CDR1 and CDR2: MNHNY, SVGAGI (reference sequence).

This chain connects TRBV6-5 to TRBJ1-5, with TRBD1 matching over 7 bases. The V gene end was trimmed by 5 bases and the J gene end by 4 bases; junction bases not matched to a gene: 5. CDR3 length equals 14 residues. CDR1 is MNHEY and CDR2 is SVGAGI in the germline V gene. The CDR3 sequence: CASSPTGLNQPQHF. The CDR3 DNA reads TGTGCCAGCAGTCCGACAGGGCTTAATCAGCCCCAGCATTTT.

This CDR3 is CASSLKLREGANTGELFF. CDR3 DNA: TGCGCCAGCAGCTTGAAATTGCGGGAAGGCGCCAACACCGGGGAGCTGTTTTTT. This chain uses TRBV5-1 with TRBJ2-2, with a weak D call TRBD2 (6 bases). Trimming took off 1 base at V and 2 bases at J, with 18 bases between the two ends. The CDR3 is 18 residues long. In germline, CDR1 is SGHRS, CDR2 YFSETQ. Supplemented by reference TRBV5-1 and TRBJ2-2, the full variable domain reads KAGVTQTPRYLIKTRGQQVTLSCSPISGHRSVSWYQQTPGQGLQFLFEYFSETQRNKGNFPGRFSGRQFSNSRSEMNVSTLELGDSALYLCASSLKLREGANTGELFFGEGSRLTVL.

With regard to this clone: The junction departs from the called germline gene at one end, perhaps through a read error. V usage is TRBV20-1 and J usage is TRBJ1-2; a weak D match, TRBD1 (6 bases). The CDR3 consists of 11 residues. Germline V gene lookup returns CDR1 DFQATT and CDR2 SNEGSKA (reference sequence). CDR3 in amino acids: CGARRQDGYTF. The CDR3 DNA sequence: TGCGGTGCTAGAAGACAGGATGGCTACACCTTC.

The CDR3 bases are TGTGCCAGCTCACCTATAGAGGGCACAGATACGCAGTATTTT. It is translated as CASSPIEGTDTQYF. This chain connects TRBV18 to TRBJ2-3; D is ambiguous. CDR1 and CDR2 from the germline V gene are KGHSH and LQKENI. Deletions cut 3 bases from V and 1 base from J, with 8 bases between. CDR3 length: 14 amino acids.

This clone was detected only once. The chain joins TRBV6-6 to TRBJ1-2; maybe TRBD1 (6 bases). This CDR3 is built from 15 residues. Germline CDR1 and CDR2: MNHNY and SVGAGI (reference sequence). The germline V and J ends were trimmed by 5 bases and 0 bases, with 13 bases remaining between them. The CDR3 protein is CASSRPEGANYGYTF. The DNA of the CDR3 is TGTGCCAGCAGTCGCCCCGAGGGGGCTAACTATGGCTACACCTTC.

This chain joins TRBV7-2 and TRBJ2-2; 13 bases map to TRBD2. Germline CDR1 reads SGHTA; CDR2 reads FQGNSA. The CDR3 runs to 17 residues. With 3 bases clipped from V and 8 bases from J, the junction kept 9 bases outside the gene matches. The CDR3 nucleotides read TGTGCCAGCAGCTTTGTCGGACTAGCGGGAGTCCGGGGGGAGCTGTTTTTT. Protein sequence: CASSFVGLAGVRGELFF.

This chain joins TRBV5-1 and TRBJ2-7; D not resolved. The CDR3 covers 13 residues. Trimming cost V 4 bases and J 7 bases, with 15 bases left between them. In germline, CDR1 is SGHRS, CDR2 YFSETQ. This CDR3 reads CASSPIGIGEQYF. CDR3 coding DNA: TGCGCCAGCAGCCCCATAGGCATAGGGGAGCAGTACTTC. The entire variable domain, with the rest obtained from reference TRBV5-1 and TRBJ2-7, is as follows: KAGVTQTPRYLIKTRGQQVTLSCSPISGHRSVSWYQQTPGQGLQFLFEYFSETQRNKGNFPGRFSGRQFSNSRSEMNVSTLELGDSALYLCASSPIGIGEQYFGPGTRLTVT.

The V and J genes are TRBV18 and TRBJ1-2, with 8 positions matching TRBD1. V shed 3 bases, J shed 4 bases, and the junction held 4 bases outside the gene matches. The CDR3 consists of 14 residues. Germline V gene sequence: CDR1 KGHSH, CDR2 LQKENI. The DNA of the CDR3 is TGTGCCAGCTCACCGCTTGACAGGGGCTATGGCTACACCTTC. It codes for CASSPLDRGYGYTF.

In this sample, this clone turned up once. The J gene is TRBJ2-7, the V gene TRBV5-1; D tentatively fits TRBD1 or TRBD2 (5 bases each). The germline CDR1 and CDR2 sequences are SGHRS and YFSETQ. Trimming took off 3 bases at V and 9 bases at J, with 22 bases between the two ends. CDR3 size: 15 residues. The CDR3: CASSSASGPITRQYF. The DNA for the CDR3 is TGCGCCAGCAGCTCGGCTTCGGGACCTATTACGAGGCAGTACTTC.

The rearrangement uses TRBV2 and TRBJ2-1; 7 bases fit TRBD1. There are 16 residues in the CDR3. In germline, CDR1 is SNHLY, CDR2 FYNNEI. V shed 4 bases, J shed 3 bases, and the junction held 9 bases outside the gene matches. For the CDR3, the DNA is TGTGCCAGCAGTGCAGAAGGGCCAGGGGGCTACAATGAGCAGTTCTTC. Its translation: CASSAEGPGGYNEQFF.

The chain's CDR3 is CATESGTSYNEQFF. CDR3 DNA: TGTGCCACCGAATCGGGAACCTCCTACAATGAGCAGTTCTTC. The chain links TRBV6-1 to TRBJ2-1; tentatively, D is TRBD2 (5 bases). CDR3 length: 14 residues. V lost 10 bases and J 0 bases, leaving 13 bases between the germline ends. CDR1 MNHNS and CDR2 SASEGT come from the germline V gene.

The chain carries TRBV28 and TRBJ2-1; unclear D gene. Germline loops: CDR1 MDHEN, CDR2 SYDVKM. V lost 6 bases and J 11 bases, leaving 11 bases between the germline ends. This CDR3 comprises 11 residues. The CDR3 here is CASSLLGKQFF. CDR3 bases: TGTGCCAGCAGCCTTTTAGGGAAGCAGTTCTTC.

The rearrangement joins TRBV11-2 to TRBJ2-7, with 8 bases matching TRBD2. CDR1 and CDR2 (germline): SGHAT, FQNNGV. This CDR3 is 15 amino acids long. Trimming cost V 3 bases and J 3 bases; bases outside gene matches: 7. DNA of the CDR3: TGTGCCAGCAGCTTGCTAGTAGCGGGGAACTACGAGCAGTACTTC. It encodes CASSLLVAGNYEQYF.

The chain is built from TRBV7-8 and TRBJ2-7; either TRBD1 or TRBD2 may fit D (5 bases each). Trimming shortened V by 5 bases and J by 4 bases, and 21 bases separated the two germline ends. CDR1 and CDR2 (germline): SGHVS, FQNEAQ. The CDR3 is made up of 16 amino acids. DNA for the CDR3: TGTGCCAGCAGCCTTGGGACCGATCTAACAGTATACGAGCAGTACTTC. Its protein product is CASSLGTDLTVYEQYF.

The chain recombines TRBV30 with TRBJ1-2, with D uncertain. With 4 bases removed from V and 4 bases from J, the gap between germline ends came to 16 bases. The CDR3 extends over 14 amino acids. Looked up from germline, CDR1 is GTSNPN and CDR2 is SVGIG (reference sequence). CDR3: CAWMGGGSLYGYTF. Written as DNA, the CDR3 is TGTGCCTGGATGGGTGGAGGGAGTCTCTATGGCTACACCTTC.

A note on this clone: Other nucleotide sequences in the sample specify the same CDR3. The chain joins TRBV18 to TRBJ2-4; D ambiguous. CDR1 is KGHSH, CDR2 LQKENI, per germline. Trimming shortened V by 0 bases and J by 0 bases, and 9 bases separated the two germline ends. CDR3 size: 16 residues. CDR3 sequence reads: CASSPPEGLAKNIQYF. DNA of the CDR3: TGTGCCAGCTCACCACCGGAAGGGTTAGCCAAAAACATTCAGTACTTC.

The chain recombines TRBV9 with TRBJ1-2, with unresolved D. V was shortened by 0 bases and J by 8 bases, with 8 bases between the two germline ends. CDR1 and CDR2 from the germline V gene are SGDLS and YYNGEE. CDR3 size: 12 residues. Written as DNA, the CDR3 is TGTGCCAGCAGCGTAGAGGGAAGGGGCTACACCTTC. Protein: CASSVEGRGYTF.

The chain couples TRBV6-5 to TRBJ2-7; D is unresolved. CDR1 and CDR2 from the germline V gene are MNHEY and SVGAGI. CDR3 length: 13 residues. Trimming shortened V by 6 bases and J by 7 bases, and 16 bases separated the two germline ends. The CDR3 coding sequence is TGTGCCAGCAGACGCCCGAATGAGGCGGAGCAGTACTTC. Translating it yields CASRRPNEAEQYF.

The chain couples TRBV29-1 to TRBJ1-1; perhaps TRBD1 as D (5 bases). The CDR3 totals 13 residues. CDR1 and CDR2 from the germline V gene are SQVTM and ANQGSEA. Trimming took off 7 bases at V and 2 bases at J, with 14 bases between the two ends. Here the CDR3 DNA reads TGCAGCGGCCGACAGAGTAGAAACACTGAAGCTTTCTTT. This encodes CSGRQSRNTEAFF.

The chain joins TRBV5-6 to TRBJ2-2; D is possibly TRBD1 or TRBD2 (5 bases each). This CDR3 spans 16 amino acids. V was trimmed by 2 bases and J by 4 bases, leaving 15 bases between them. Germline V gene sequence: CDR1 SGHDT, CDR2 YYEEEE. CDR3 residues: CASSFDRHGGTGELFF. The DNA of the CDR3 is TGTGCCAGCAGCTTCGACCGGCATGGGGGCACCGGGGAGCTGTTTTTT.

As regards this clone: This same CDR3 is encoded by further DNA sequences in the sample. The V gene is TRBV9, the J gene TRBJ2-1; tentative D call: TRBD2 (5 bases). The CDR3 is 15 amino acids. V lost 0 bases and J lost 3, with 10 bases in between. Germline CDR1 reads SGDLS; CDR2 reads YYNGEE. The CDR3 loop reads CASSVGLAGYNEQFF. The CDR3 DNA is TGTGCCAGCAGCGTAGGGCTAGCCGGCTACAATGAGCAGTTCTTC.

There are a few counts of this clone. The chain employs TRBV15 and TRBJ2-1, with 8 positions matching TRBD1. The CDR3 is 15 residues long. Germline V lookup: CDR1 LNHNV, CDR2 YYDKDF (reference sequence). J was trimmed by 4 bases and V by 5 bases; bases with no gene match: 7. The CDR3 sequence is CATSDQGAYYNEQFF. The DNA for the CDR3 is TGTGCCACCAGCGATCAGGGGGCGTATTACAATGAGCAGTTCTTC. Variable domain in full (rest from reference TRBV15 and TRBJ2-1): DAMVIQNPRYQVTQFGKPVTLSCSQTLNHNVMYWYQQKSSQAPKLLFHYYDKDFNNEADTPDNFQSRRPNTSFCFLDIRSPGLGDTAMYLCATSDQGAYYNEQFFGPGTRLTVL.

J is TRBJ1-2 and V is TRBV11-1; D unresolved. The CDR3 contains 12 residues. Trimming took 1 base from V and 14 from J, leaving 14 bases between them. Germline CDR1 is SGHAT and CDR2 is FQDESV (reference sequence). CDR3 bases: TGTGCCAGCAGCTTAGAAGGGCGAGTGGCGACCTTC. Its protein is CASSLEGRVATF.

The chain joins TRBV5-1 to TRBJ2-1; 11 bases are a match to TRBD2. Trimming at V came to 0 bases and at J to 6 bases, leaving 5 bases not matched to a gene. Per the germline V gene, CDR1 is SGHRS and CDR2 is YFSETQ. The CDR3 runs 16 residues. CDR3 bases: TGCGCCAGCAGCTTGGTACTAGCGGGAGAGGGCAATGAGCAGTTCTTC. As protein: CASSLVLAGEGNEQFF.

The V and J genes are TRBV5-1 and TRBJ2-7, with 7 bases lining up with TRBD1. Germline trimming cut 2 bases from V and 5 bases from J; bases unmatched to any gene: 7. Germline CDR1 is SGHRS and CDR2 is YFSETQ. This CDR3 contains 14 residues. The CDR3 DNA is TGCGCCAGCAGCTTACCGGGACAGCCTCACGAGCAGTACTTC. This translates into CASSLPGQPHEQYF.

The rearrangement uses TRBV4-3 and TRBJ1-4; D ambiguous. Germline V gene data show CDR1 as LGHNA and CDR2 as YSLEER. The CDR3 sequence is 16 residues long. V lost 2 bases and J lost 2, with 12 bases in between. DNA of the CDR3: TGCGCCAGCAGCCAAAACCCCGGTGGGACTAATGAAAAACTGTTTTTT. This sequence encodes CASSQNPGGTNEKLFF.